One and the same sample provided the 23 T cell receptor beta chains below, sequenced in a study of blood T cell repertoires in COVID-19. Profiling relied on immunoSEQ multiplex PCR, and the TCRdb table lists in-frame clones only, not all of them. The sample comprises some 97,000 clones, 92% of which are singletons, and 4.5% to 6% rests with the top ten. Sequencing was carried out using peripheral blood. These TCRs come from a man aged 65 to 85 with acute or convalescent COVID-19.

The chain is built from TRBV3-1 (or the pseudogene TRBV3-2) and TRBJ1-4; possible D gene TRBD1, 6 bases. The CDR3 is made up of 13 amino acids. The ends were cut back, 6 bases at V and 8 bases at J, with 13 bases in the middle. Germline V gene sequence: CDR1 LGHDT, CDR2 YNNKEL (reference sequence). The CDR3, as DNA: TGTGCCAGCAGAGGACAGAGCATGGAAAAACTGTTTTTT. Translating gives CASRGQSMEKLFF.

This rearrangement joins TRBV6-6 to TRBJ2-1, with 8 bases identical to TRBD1. V lost 5 bases and J lost 5; bases outside the gene matches: 5. The germline V gene encodes CDR1 MNHNY and CDR2 SVGAGI (reference sequence). The CDR3 has 14 amino acids. DNA of the CDR3: TGTGCCAGCAGTGACAGGGGCATACACAATGAGCAGTTCTTC. It specifies CASSDRGIHNEQFF.

V usage is TRBV3-1 (or the pseudogene TRBV3-2) and J usage is TRBJ1-4, with TRBD1 identical over 7 bases. Germline V gene sequence: CDR1 LGHDT, CDR2 YNNKEL (reference sequence). Trimming at V came to 0 bases and at J to 13 bases, leaving 5 bases not matched to a gene. CDR3 size: 13 residues. This CDR3 is CASSQDGGQRLFF. CDR3 in DNA: TGTGCCAGCAGCCAAGACGGGGGACAGCGACTGTTTTTT.

The chain joins TRBV5-1 to TRBJ2-3; D call uncertain. Germline V gene data show CDR1 as SGHRS and CDR2 as YFSETQ. The CDR3 spans 15 residues. V lost 7 bases, J lost 0 bases, and 15 bases lay in between. As DNA, the CDR3 is TGCGCCAGCTTCCCGACACTTTCTAGCACAGATACGCAGTATTTT. Translated, it gives CASFPTLSSTDTQYF.

The chain combines TRBV6-6 with TRBJ1-1; possible D gene TRBD1, 6 bases. CDR3 length: 15 residues. Trimming pared 2 bases from V and 8 bases from J, leaving 18 bases between. Germline V gene lookup returns CDR1 MNHNY and CDR2 SVGAGI (reference sequence). This CDR3 is CASSYRGVGGEEAFF. CDR3 DNA sequence: TGTGCCAGCAGTTACAGGGGGGTGGGAGGGGAAGAAGCTTTCTTT.

This chain links TRBV11-2 with TRBJ1-2; weak D call: TRBD1 (6 bases). Germline V gene data show CDR1 as SGHAT and CDR2 as FQNNGV. The V and J ends lost 0 bases and 7 bases respectively, with 15 bases between them. The length of the CDR3 is 15 residues. The CDR3 DNA sequence: TGTGCCAGCAGCTTAGAGGGGGCAAGTATGGGTGGCTACACCTTC. Translating it yields CASSLEGASMGGYTF.

This clone was seen a single time. The CDR3 nucleotides read TGTGCCAGCAGTTGGGCGCTTGAGCAGTTCTTC. Translating it yields CASSWALEQFF. This rearrangement joins TRBV12-3 or TRBV12-4 to TRBJ2-1, with D hard to call. Trimming stripped 4 bases from V and 9 bases from J, with 7 bases between. CDR3 length: 11 amino acids.

The rearrangement joins TRBV5-1 to TRBJ1-2, with TRBD1 identical over 8 bases. The J segment lost 2 bases and the V segment lost 3 bases, leaving 3 bases of the junction unmatched. Germline CDR1 and CDR2: SGHRS and YFSETQ. CDR3 length: 14 residues. The CDR3 region has the DNA TGCGCCAGCAGCTGGGGACAGGCAAACTATGGCTACACCTTC. Translation gives CASSWGQANYGYTF.

The chain couples TRBV7-9 to TRBJ1-2; D might be TRBD1 (5 bases). CDR1 is SEHNR and CDR2 is FQNEAQ in the germline V gene (reference sequence). Trimming took 1 base from V and 7 from J, leaving 19 bases between them. The CDR3 has 16 amino acids. The CDR3: CASSLEGEAVGAGYTF. In nucleotides, the CDR3 is TGTGCCAGCAGCTTAGAAGGGGAGGCAGTCGGGGCTGGCTACACCTTC. The complete variable domain, with remaining parts taken from reference TRBV7-9 and TRBJ1-2, reads DTGVSQNPRHKITKRGQNVTFRCDPISEHNRLYWYRQTLGQGPEFLTYFQNEAQLEKSRLLSDRFSAERPKGSFSTLEIQRTEQGDSAMYLCASSLEGEAVGAGYTFGSGTRLTVV.

This rearrangement joins TRBV7-6 to TRBJ2-1, with 7 bases lining up with TRBD1. The germline V gene encodes CDR1 SGHVS and CDR2 FNYEAQ. J gave up 0 bases and V 3 bases, and 2 bases lay outside the gene matches. CDR3 length: 15 amino acids. The CDR3 spells CASSFRDSSYNEQFF. For the CDR3, the DNA is TGTGCCAGCAGCTTCAGGGACAGCTCCTACAATGAGCAGTTCTTC.

The gene calls are TRBV9 and TRBJ1-1; D perhaps matches TRBD1 (5 bases). The CDR3 is made up of 15 amino acids. Trimming stripped 2 bases from V and 2 bases from J, with 13 bases between. CDR1 is SGDLS and CDR2 is YYNGEE in the germline V gene. Here the CDR3 reads CASSVGPGLNTEAFF. CDR3 coding DNA: TGTGCCAGCAGCGTGGGCCCGGGACTCAACACTGAAGCTTTCTTT.

The rearrangement links TRBV24-1 to TRBJ2-1, with 9 bases lining up with TRBD1. The length of the CDR3 is 17 residues. The V gene end was trimmed by 3 bases and the J gene end by 3 bases; junction bases not matched to a gene: 8. CDR1 and CDR2 (germline): KGHDR, SFDVKD. The CDR3 reads CATSDPTGGAHYNEQFF. CDR3 bases: TGTGCCACCAGTGATCCCACAGGGGGCGCCCACTACAATGAGCAGTTCTTC.

The chain links TRBV4-1 to TRBJ2-1, with 10 nucleotides matching TRBD1. With V trimmed by 4 bases and J by 12 bases, 12 bases remained unmatched. The CDR3 covers 15 residues. Germline V CDR1 and CDR2: MGHRA, YSYEKL. The chain's CDR3 is CASSRAGTGEVGQFF. DNA for the CDR3: TGCGCCAGCAGCCGGGCCGGGACAGGGGAAGTTGGGCAGTTCTTC.

The table lists this clone with a count of one. The chain is built from TRBV3-1 (or the pseudogene TRBV3-2) and TRBJ2-5, with D perhaps TRBD1 (6 bases). V was cut by 3 bases and J by 4 bases, with 12 bases left in between. Per the germline V gene, CDR1 is LGHDT and CDR2 is YNNKEL (reference sequence). The CDR3 extends over 14 amino acids. CDR3 protein: CASSQGARVETQYF. In DNA form, the CDR3 reads TGTGCCAGCAGCCAGGGGGCAAGGGTAGAGACCCAGTACTTC.

V usage is TRBV9 and J usage is TRBJ1-2, with TRBD1 identical over 8 bases. J gave up 7 bases and V 0 bases, and 5 bases lay outside the gene matches. Germline lookup yields CDR1 SGDLS and CDR2 YYNGEE. There are 14 residues in the CDR3. This chain's CDR3 is CASSVGQGARGYTF. CDR3 sequence (DNA): TGTGCCAGCAGCGTAGGGCAGGGGGCTCGTGGCTACACCTTC.

This chain joins TRBV7-9 and TRBJ1-2, with D maybe TRBD1 (5 bases). This CDR3 comprises 12 residues. With 5 bases removed from V and 8 bases from J, the gap between germline ends came to 12 bases. In germline, CDR1 is SEHNR, CDR2 FQNEAQ (reference sequence). CDR3 bases: TGTGCCAGCAGCGACAGCATAGAGGGCTACACCTTC. Translated: CASSDSIEGYTF.

The chain links TRBV18 to TRBJ1-3; 11 bases map to TRBD1. Trimming took 4 bases from V and 0 from J; bases not matched to a gene: 8. Germline CDR1 is KGHSH and CDR2 is LQKENI. CDR3 length: 18 residues. Written as DNA, the CDR3 is TGTGCCAGCTCACTCGGGACAGGGGGAAGAAGCTCTGGAAACACCATATATTTT. Its translation is CASSLGTGGRSSGNTIYF.

The rearrangement links TRBV28 to TRBJ2-1; 10 bases are shared with TRBD1. The CDR3 contains 18 residues. The trim removed 2 bases at V and 8 bases at J, leaving 15 bases unmatched. Germline V gene sequence: CDR1 MDHEN, CDR2 SYDVKM. In DNA, the CDR3 is TGTGCCAGCAGTTTACGACCCGGGATGACAGGGGGCCACGATGAGCAGTTCTTC. Translation: CASSLRPGMTGGHDEQFF.

The V and J genes are TRBV15 and TRBJ1-1; maybe TRBD1 (5 bases). Germline CDR1 reads LNHNV; CDR2 reads YYDKDF (reference sequence). The CDR3 has 13 residues. V was cut by 5 bases and J by 3 bases, with 10 bases left in between. The CDR3 sequence: CATSVGHYTEAFF. The CDR3 DNA follows: TGTGCCACCAGCGTAGGACACTACACTGAAGCTTTCTTT.

This clone was counted a single time. J is TRBJ2-7 and V is TRBV27; 7 bases agree with TRBD2. V was clipped by 3 bases and J by 5 bases; unmatched bases: 16. Germline V gene lookup returns CDR1 MNHEY and CDR2 SMNVEV (reference sequence). The CDR3 contains 17 residues. The CDR3 DNA is TGTGCCAGCAGTTTCCATACCTCGTACCCGGGAGGTAACGAGCAGTACTTC. Its protein is CASSFHTSYPGGNEQYF.

The chain has TRBV5-1 and TRBJ2-1; 9 nucleotides line up with TRBD1. This CDR3 comprises 14 residues. V shed 7 bases and J 4 bases; nucleotides not matched to a gene: 6. Germline CDR1 is SGHRS and CDR2 is YFSETQ. The CDR3 reads CASSTGQGYNEQFF. The CDR3 nucleotides are TGCGCCAGCTCAACAGGACAGGGGTACAATGAGCAGTTCTTC.

The rearrangement joins TRBV28 to TRBJ2-1, with 8 bases that match TRBD2. Germline loops: CDR1 MDHEN, CDR2 SYDVKM. CDR3 length: 12 residues. J was trimmed by 12 bases and V by 6 bases; bases with no gene match: 7. CDR3 sequence (DNA): TGTGCCAGCAGCCCCGGACTAGCCCGGCAGTTCTTC. This gives the protein CASSPGLARQFF. Looking up the rest from reference TRBV28 and TRBJ2-1 gives the full variable domain: DVKVTQSSRYLVKRTGEKVFLECVQDMDHENMFWYRQDPGLGLRLIYFSYDVKMKEKGDIPEGYSVSREKKERFSLILESASTNQTSMYLCASSPGLARQFFGPGTRLTVL.

The rearrangement joins TRBV7-2 to TRBJ1-1, with no clear D. The germline V gene encodes CDR1 SGHTA and CDR2 FQGNSA. CDR3 size: 14 residues. The V end lost 3 bases, the J end lost 1 base, and 9 bases lay between the germline ends. The CDR3 coding sequence is TGTGCCAGCAGCTTTATCCGGGAGAACACTGAAGCTTTCTTT. Its protein is CASSFIRENTEAFF.